These T cell receptor beta chains were read from a single sample in a study of early T cells in non-severe SARS-CoV-2 infection. TCRdb re-analysed the 5' RACE reads in MiXCR, keeping a single row per CDR3 protein. The repertoire consists of tens of thousands of distinct CDR3 sequences, with about an eighth occurring once and the leading ten covering roughly 4.6%. Sequenced material: whole blood. These TCRs come from an adult who was a healthcare worker with PCR-confirmed SARS-CoV-2 infection or an uninfected control (not recorded which). Both conserved end residues are part of each CDR3. The D gene is left open where the match is weak. Some rows have no size entry. The others give once, few or many, or a class for an expanded clone.

clone_size: -
d_call: -
v_call: TRBV5-1
j_call: TRBJ2-1
cdr3_nt: TGCGCCAGCTGGAGCTCCTACAATGAGCAGTTCTTC
cdr3_aa: CASWSSYNEQFF

clone_size: -
d_call: TRBD2
v_call: TRBV20-1
j_call: TRBJ2-1
cdr3_nt: TGCAGTGCTACCGGGACTAGCGGGGGGACAAATGAGCAGTTCTTC
cdr3_aa: CSATGTSGGTNEQFF

clone_size: -
d_call: -
v_call: TRBV7-6
j_call: TRBJ2-1
cdr3_nt: TGTGCCAGCAGCTCACAGGAGAGCTCCTACAATGAGCAGTTCTTC
cdr3_aa: CASSSQESSYNEQFF

clone_size: -
d_call: -
v_call: TRBV29-1
j_call: TRBJ2-3
cdr3_nt: TGCAGCGATGTAGTTATTGGTACGCAGTATTTT
cdr3_aa: CSDVVIGTQYF

clone_size: -
d_call: -
v_call: TRBV9
j_call: TRBJ2-5
cdr3_nt: TGTGCCAGCAGCGTGGCAGGGGCGGGGGAGACCCAGTACTTC
cdr3_aa: CASSVAGAGETQYF

clone_size: few
d_call: -
v_call: TRBV5-1
j_call: TRBJ1-1
cdr3_nt: TGCGCCAGCAGCCAGACCACGGTTACTGAAGCTTTCTTT
cdr3_aa: CASSQTTVTEAFF

clone_size: -
d_call: -
v_call: TRBV6-1
j_call: TRBJ2-2
cdr3_nt: TGTGCCAGCAGTGAACTGGTCCCGGGCGGGCTGTTTTTT
cdr3_aa: CASSELVPGGLFF

clone_size: many
d_call: TRBD1
v_call: TRBV18
j_call: TRBJ1-3
cdr3_nt: TGTGCCAGCTCACGGCCGGCCCCAGGGACAGATTCTGGAAACACCATATATTTT
cdr3_aa: CASSRPAPGTDSGNTIYF

clone_size: -
d_call: TRBD2
v_call: TRBV29-1
j_call: TRBJ2-1
cdr3_nt: TGCAGCGGAAAACTAGCGGGAGGGCCCGGTGAGCAGTTCTTC
cdr3_aa: CSGKLAGGPGEQFF

clone_size: -
d_call: -
v_call: TRBV11-2
j_call: TRBJ2-2
cdr3_nt: TGTGCCAGCAGCTTATTTGAGGGGCGCGGGGAGCTGTTTTTT
cdr3_aa: CASSLFEGRGELFF

clone_size: few
d_call: -
v_call: TRBV18
j_call: TRBJ2-7
cdr3_nt: TGTGCCAGCTCACCGGGAAGCACATACTACGAGCAGTACTTC
cdr3_aa: CASSPGSTYYEQYF

clone_size: few
d_call: TRBD2
v_call: TRBV11-2
j_call: TRBJ2-7
cdr3_nt: TGTGCCAGCAGCTTAGAAACTAGCGGGAACTATTACTACGAGCAGTACTTC
cdr3_aa: CASSLETSGNYYYEQYF

clone_size: -
d_call: TRBD2
v_call: TRBV20-1
j_call: TRBJ2-3
cdr3_nt: TGCAGTGCTAGACTAGCGGGGGGGCCGTCGATCACAGATACGCAGTATTTT
cdr3_aa: CSARLAGGPSITDTQYF

clone_size: -
d_call: -
v_call: TRBV4-1
j_call: TRBJ2-1
cdr3_nt: TGCGCCAGCAGCCAACAACAGGGATATGAGCAGTTCTTC
cdr3_aa: CASSQQQGYEQFF

clone_size: -
d_call: TRBD1
v_call: TRBV5-4
j_call: TRBJ2-5
cdr3_nt: TGTGCCAGCAGCCCCCCGGGACAGGGTCGGGAGACCCAGTACTTC
cdr3_aa: CASSPPGQGRETQYF

clone_size: many
d_call: -
v_call: TRBV2
j_call: TRBJ1-5
cdr3_nt: TGTGCCAGCAGTGAAGCGCTTGGGGGGTATCAGCCCCAGCATTTT
cdr3_aa: CASSEALGGYQPQHF

clone_size: -
d_call: -
v_call: TRBV5-1
j_call: TRBJ2-5
cdr3_nt: TGCGCCAGCAGCTTGGGGCCTGAACAAGAGACCCAGTACTTC
cdr3_aa: CASSLGPEQETQYF

clone_size: -
d_call: -
v_call: TRBV7-3
j_call: TRBJ2-6
cdr3_nt: TGTGCCAGCAGCTTCCCCCCGGGGCGATCCTCTGGGGCCAACGTCCTGACTTTC
cdr3_aa: CASSFPPGRSSGANVLTF

clone_size: -
d_call: TRBD1
v_call: TRBV29-1
j_call: TRBJ1-2
cdr3_nt: TGCAGCGTTGAAGTACTGGGACAGGGATTCGGCTACACCTTC
cdr3_aa: CSVEVLGQGFGYTF

clone_size: many
d_call: -
v_call: TRBV25-1
j_call: TRBJ1-6
cdr3_nt: TGTGCCAGCAGTGAACCAAGTAGGAATTCACCCCTCCACTTT
cdr3_aa: CASSEPSRNSPLHF

clone_size: -
d_call: TRBD1
v_call: TRBV6-5
j_call: TRBJ1-2
cdr3_nt: TGTGCCAGCAATAGGGGGTACGGGACAGCTTTCCCCTATGGCTACACCTTC
cdr3_aa: CASNRGYGTAFPYGYTF

clone_size: many
d_call: -
v_call: TRBV30
j_call: TRBJ2-7
cdr3_nt: TGTGCCTGGAGTGTCTCCTACGAGCAGTACTTC
cdr3_aa: CAWSVSYEQYF

clone_size: -
d_call: -
v_call: TRBV7-2
j_call: TRBJ1-5
cdr3_nt: TGTGCCAGCAGTCTGACTCCCGGGCCCCAGCATTTT
cdr3_aa: CASSLTPGPQHF

clone_size: few
d_call: TRBD1
v_call: TRBV29-1
j_call: TRBJ2-7
cdr3_nt: TGCAGCGTTGACGGGACAGGGAGCGACGAGCAGTACTTC
cdr3_aa: CSVDGTGSDEQYF

clone_size: -
d_call: TRBD1
v_call: TRBV20-1
j_call: TRBJ1-2
cdr3_nt: TGCAGTGCTAGAGAGTTATCCACGGACAGGGGCTATGGCTACACCTTC
cdr3_aa: CSARELSTDRGYGYTF

clone_size: many
d_call: TRBD2
v_call: TRBV7-9
j_call: TRBJ2-3
cdr3_nt: TGTGCCAGCAGCTTAGTGTCTGCAGGGAGGGGCACAGATACGCAGTATTTT
cdr3_aa: CASSLVSAGRGTDTQYF

clone_size: -
d_call: -
v_call: TRBV5-1
j_call: TRBJ2-3
cdr3_nt: TGCGCCAGCAGCTTCGAGGGTACAGATACGCAGTATTTT
cdr3_aa: CASSFEGTDTQYF

clone_size: -
d_call: TRBD2
v_call: TRBV20-1
j_call: TRBJ2-3
cdr3_nt: TGCAGTGCTAGACTAGCGGGAGATACGCAGTATTTT
cdr3_aa: CSARLAGDTQYF

clone_size: many
d_call: -
v_call: TRBV20-1
j_call: TRBJ2-3
cdr3_nt: TGCAGTGCTCACTGGATCGGGGGCGCAGATACGCAGTATTTT
cdr3_aa: CSAHWIGGADTQYF

clone_size: few
d_call: -
v_call: TRBV29-1
j_call: TRBJ2-3
cdr3_nt: TGCAGCGTGGAAGGGGTCAGCGGGCGGGGAACAGATACGCAGTATTTT
cdr3_aa: CSVEGVSGRGTDTQYF

clone_size: -
d_call: TRBD1
v_call: TRBV7-8
j_call: TRBJ1-5
cdr3_nt: TGTGCCAGCAGCCCCACGGGACAGGGGAATCAGCCCCAGCATTTT
cdr3_aa: CASSPTGQGNQPQHF

clone_size: many
d_call: -
v_call: TRBV2
j_call: TRBJ2-5
cdr3_nt: TGTGCCAGCAGGGGGGGCAGGGCCGAAGAGACCCAGTACTTC
cdr3_aa: CASRGGRAEETQYF

clone_size: many
d_call: TRBD1
v_call: TRBV30
j_call: TRBJ2-2
cdr3_nt: TGTGCCTGGAGAAACCGGGACAGGGACACCGGGGAGCTGTTTTTT
cdr3_aa: CAWRNRDRDTGELFF

clone_size: few
d_call: TRBD1
v_call: TRBV7-8
j_call: TRBJ1-2
cdr3_nt: TGTGCCAGCAGCTCACCCGGGACAGGGTACGGCTACACCTTC
cdr3_aa: CASSSPGTGYGYTF

clone_size: -
d_call: TRBD2
v_call: TRBV19
j_call: TRBJ2-1
cdr3_nt: TGTGCCAGTAGTTTGCTGACTAGCGGGACTTACAATGAGCAGTTCTTC
cdr3_aa: CASSLLTSGTYNEQFF

clone_size: -
d_call: -
v_call: TRBV7-9
j_call: TRBJ2-7
cdr3_nt: TGTGCCAGCAGCCCTAGGGGGGGCTCCTACGAGCAGTACTTC
cdr3_aa: CASSPRGGSYEQYF

clone_size: -
d_call: -
v_call: TRBV6-6
j_call: TRBJ1-1
cdr3_nt: TGTGCCAGCAGTTCGAGGGGGGCAGGGGACACTGAAGCTTTCTTT
cdr3_aa: CASSSRGAGDTEAFF

clone_size: -
d_call: -
v_call: TRBV10-3
j_call: TRBJ1-4
cdr3_nt: TGTGCCATCAGTGAGTCGATGGAGCACGGTGAAAAACTGTTTTTT
cdr3_aa: CAISESMEHGEKLFF

clone_size: many
d_call: TRBD1
v_call: TRBV2
j_call: TRBJ1-1
cdr3_nt: TGTGCCAGCAGGCCGGGACAGGGGTTTGGTGAAGCTTTCTTT
cdr3_aa: CASRPGQGFGEAFF

clone_size: -
d_call: -
v_call: TRBV7-3
j_call: TRBJ2-1
cdr3_nt: TGTGCCAGCAGCATCGGGAATGAGCAGTTCTTC
cdr3_aa: CASSIGNEQFF